This T cell receptor (beta chain) was identified in a study of T cell repertoires in cytomegalovirus infection. This clonotype was counted ten times or more. The target antigen is unknown. In TCRdb, the reads were re-called with MiXCR into one record per CDR3 protein. The sample has about 100,000 distinct CDR3 sequences; about 40% are singletons. V gave up 8 bases and J gave up 0 bases, with 8 bases separating them. Germline V gene lookup returns CDR1 MGHDK and CDR2 SYGVNS. The length of the CDR3 is 14 residues. The chain employs TRBV25-1 and TRBJ1-6; D unclear. This receptor was taken from a human donor in good health (CMV status not recorded). Some clones in this sample may be carry-over from other donors' samples. The sample in question was CD8+ T cells from cultured PBMCs, obtained from culture after CMV antigen stimulation. CDR3 bases: TGTGCCAGCTGCATGAGCTCCTATAATTCACCCCTCCACTTT. Translated: CASCMSSYNSPLHF. The entire variable domain, with the rest obtained from reference TRBV25-1 and TRBJ1-6, is as follows: EADIYQTPRYLVIGTGKKITLECSQTMGHDKMYWYQQDPGMELHLIHYSYGVNSTEKGDLSSESTVSRIRTEHFPLTLESARPSHTSQYLCASCMSSYNSPLHFGNGTRLTVT.